This record looks at one T cell receptor beta chain sequence and its context. The data stem from a study of PD-L1 blockade in urothelial cancer. Study details: At some point between 2014 and 2016 therapy began: atezolizumab 1,200 mg intravenously every 3 weeks. At 3 weeks after treatment start (second dose) and again at 6 weeks, blood was analyzed. Of 29 to 30 patients, some 25 were males with bladder-origin urothelial cancer.

The germline V and J ends were trimmed by 4 bases and 7 bases, with 14 bases remaining between them. From germline, CDR1 is MNHNS and CDR2 SASEGT. The length of the CDR3 is 15 residues. Time point here: pretreatment peripheral blood. Metastatic or locally advanced urothelial carcinoma was present in the patients. TCRdb keeps only in-frame clones here, not all; method: immunoSEQ multiplex PCR. The table has tens of thousands of clones, roughly 89% seen once. This receptor was obtained from a man aged 60-69 years with urothelial cancer. Sample: PBMCs, taken around atezolizumab (anti-PD-L1) treatment. The chain employs TRBV6-1 and TRBJ1-6, with D maybe TRBD1 (6 bases). CDR3 protein: CASSGPTGTNSPLHF. The CDR3, as DNA: TGTGCCAGCAGTGGCCCGACAGGAACCAATTCACCCCTCCACTTT.